This T cell receptor (beta chain) was identified in a study of T cell responses to AZD1222 COVID-19 vaccine. Notes on the study in general: The study identified only five to seven AZD1222 recipients as seropositive at baseline. The span of vaccine-associated CD4 TCRs extended across spike, with dominance at 160-218 and 743-854. With two AZD1222 doses given, Spike-specific TCR breadth and depth both rose.

This CDR3 has 13 amino acids. Germline V gene data show CDR1 as MDHEN and CDR2 as SYDVKM. V lost 7 bases to trimming and J lost 0 bases, with 9 bases between them. Note on this clone: Its antigen is unidentified.

The protocol was immunoSEQ multiplex PCR, while the TCRdb copy is restricted to in-frame clones and leaves out a portion. The sample holds 150,000 to 200,000 clones, around nine tenths seen once. The gene calls are TRBV28 and TRBJ1-1; no definite D call. The specimen was peripheral blood, collected 28 days after the second AZD1222 dose. The receptor was isolated from an adult who received the AZD1222 COVID-19 vaccine. As DNA, the CDR3 is TGTGCCAGCAACGTTCACATGAACACTGAAGCTTTCTTT. It codes for CASNVHMNTEAFF.